This T cell receptor beta chain was identified in a study of blood T cell repertoires in COVID-19. Assay used: immunoSEQ multiplex PCR; TCRdb lists only in-frame clones, some missing. The table has some 160,000 clones, under 95% seen once; the top ten hold around 5%. The CDR3 is 14 amino acids. Germline V gene data show CDR1 as SGDLS and CDR2 as YYNGEE. Trimming removed 4 bases from V and 12 bases from J, with 20 bases in between. The sequence was obtained from a man younger than 35 with COVID-19, enrolled during active disease. Sequencing used peripheral blood. J is TRBJ2-1 and V is TRBV9; D is possibly TRBD1 (5 bases). The CDR3 protein is CASSLKTTGSAQFF. The CDR3 DNA reads as TGTGCCAGCAGCTTAAAGACCACAGGCTCTGCGCAGTTCTTC.